This TCR beta chain was recovered during a study of cytomegalovirus exposure and HLA in healthy donors. General study results and limits: Presence/absence analyses took donor sequencing depth as roughly uniform. Immune exposure information comprised only CMV serostatus. Cytomegalovirus association was assigned to more than 150 TCR beta chains. Previous analysis showed most TCR beta V segments were productive about 90% or about 30% of the time.

Germline V gene sequence: CDR1 SGDLS, CDR2 YYNGEE. This CDR3 has 14 residues. Trimming at V came to 5 bases and at J to 6 bases, leaving 8 bases not matched to a gene. Points on this clone: Its antigen is unidentified.

PCR amplification relied on 60 Vbeta primers (plus 13 Jbeta primers). Sequencing was performed with immunoSEQ multiplex PCR; in TCRdb, only in-frame clones are kept and a portion is missing. This repertoire shows about 120,000 clones, 75% found once; its top ten account for under 3.5%. Sequenced material: PBMCs. The source is a woman aged 45-59 years in good health and CMV-seronegative. The gene calls are TRBV9 and TRBJ1-1; TRBD1 matches at 9 bases. The CDR3 DNA reads TGTGCCAGCAGGGTGGGACAGGGCCGGCCTGAAGCTTTCTTT. Its translation is CASRVGQGRPEAFF.